One T cell receptor beta chain is described in this entry. Original processing notes: Researchers report that nucleated cell counts were estimated from reference gene primer amplification. Repertoires were generated with immunoSEQ multiplex PCR, while TCRdb's copy carries only in-frame clones and drops some. That table gives V, J and clone size, and the DNA gave D and trimming. The sample carries under 150,000 clones, around two thirds recorded once. These data belong to a study of blood T cell repertoires in COVID-19. Study overall: Material from acute and convalescent COVID-19 was sourced from the United States, Italy and Spain. Sources were T cells, B-cell-depleted T cells, or PBMCs; the material itself was cDNA or gDNA.

The germline V gene has CDR1 MDHEN and CDR2 SYDVKM. V trimming: 4 bases; J trimming: 9 bases; junction bases outside the gene matches: 4. The CDR3 length is 14 residues. Sequencing was carried out using peripheral blood. The TCR comes from a woman in her 70s with acute or convalescent COVID-19. The rearrangement uses TRBV28 and TRBJ1-6, with 9 bases fitting TRBD1. For the CDR3, the DNA is TGTGCCAGCAGTTCTACAGGGGGCACTTCACCCCTCCACTTT. As protein: CASSSTGGTSPLHF. The variable domain in full, with the rest retrieved from reference TRBV28 and TRBJ1-6, is DVKVTQSSRYLVKRTGEKVFLECVQDMDHENMFWYRQDPGLGLRLIYFSYDVKMKEKGDIPEGYSVSREKKERFSLILESASTNQTSMYLCASSSTGGTSPLHFGNGTRLTVT.